The clone carrying this TCR beta chain has just one count. Sequencing was performed with immunoSEQ multiplex PCR; in TCRdb, only in-frame clones are kept and a portion is missing. The sample carries over 150,000 clones, around 90% recorded once. The sample belongs to a study of T cell responses to AZD1222 COVID-19 vaccine. Germline loops: CDR1 MGHDK, CDR2 SYGVNS. V shed 4 bases and J shed 4 bases, with 13 bases lying between them. The CDR3 length is 14 residues. The V gene is TRBV25-1, the J gene TRBJ1-1; unclear D gene. This clonotype was sampled from an adult in good health. The sequencing used peripheral blood, collected on day 0 of AZD1222 vaccination. The CDR3 region has the DNA TGTGCCAGCAGTGCGATCCAGACCGGCACTGAAGCTTTCTTT. Translated: CASSAIQTGTEAFF. Together with reference TRBV25-1 and TRBJ1-1, the CDR3 gives the full variable domain: EADIYQTPRYLVIGTGKKITLECSQTMGHDKMYWYQQDPGMELHLIHYSYGVNSTEKGDLSSESTVSRIRTEHFPLTLESARPSHTSQYLCASSAIQTGTEAFFGQGTRLTVV.